The next 23 T cell receptor beta chains were all read from a single sample in a study of blood T cell repertoires in COVID-19. Libraries were prepared by immunoSEQ multiplex PCR; TCRdb keeps only in-frame clonotypes and omits some of them. The sample carries 500,000 or so clones, around 90% recorded once. Material for sequencing was PBMCs or T cells enriched from blood (not recorded which). The receptors here all came from a woman younger than 30 who had recovered from COVID-19.

The chain uses TRBV29-1 and TRBJ2-2; D remains unclear. Deletions cut 1 base from V and 4 bases from J, with 10 bases between. The germline gives CDR1 SQVTM, CDR2 ANQGSEA. The CDR3 length is 14 residues. The DNA for the CDR3 is TGCAGCGTTGAAGTCCCGGGTAGCACCGGGGAGCTGTTTTTT. Its translation is CSVEVPGSTGELFF.

The chain uses TRBV7-9 and TRBJ2-4, with D possibly being TRBD1 (6 bases). Per germline, CDR1 SEHNR and CDR2 FQNEAQ (reference sequence). The V gene lost 6 bases and the J gene lost 9 bases, with 21 bases spanning the gap. CDR3 length: 15 residues. Here the CDR3 reads CASSSTTSRGRIQYF. Here the CDR3 DNA reads TGTGCCAGCAGTTCTACGACCAGCAGGGGACGCATTCAGTACTTC.

The rearrangement links TRBV5-1 to TRBJ2-2, with D perhaps TRBD2 (5 bases). CDR3 size: 15 residues. Trimming took off 5 bases at V and 6 bases at J, with 17 bases between the two ends. Germline-derived CDR1 and CDR2 are SGHRS and YFSETQ. This CDR3 is CASSLGGRRAGELFF. CDR3 bases: TGCGCCAGCAGTCTCGGCGGAAGGCGGGCCGGGGAGCTGTTTTTT.

The V and J genes are TRBV21-1 and TRBJ2-4; TRBD1, as called in the table, went unchecked against the DNA. TRBV21-1 is classified as a pseudogene. CDR3 length equals 12 residues. In DNA, the CDR3 is TGTGCCAGCCGACAGGGCAAAAACATTCAGTACTTC. Protein product: CASRQGKNIQYF.

V gene TRBV10-3 combines with J gene TRBJ2-7, with 9 bases matching TRBD1. The ends lost 2 bases at V and 3 bases at J; junction bases unmatched: 5. Germline V gives CDR1 ENHRY, CDR2 SYGVKD. The CDR3 extends over 15 amino acids. The CDR3 bases are TGTGCCATCAGTGAGAGGACAGGGGAGATCTACGAGCAGTACTTC. Translated: CAISERTGEIYEQYF.

This sequence joins TRBV18 and TRBJ1-2; no clear D. V dropped 3 bases and J dropped 5 bases, with 10 bases sitting between them. Per germline, CDR1 KGHSH and CDR2 LQKENI. The CDR3 sequence is 13 residues long. The chain's CDR3 is CASSPSGDYGYTF. As DNA, the CDR3 is TGTGCCAGCTCACCCTCAGGTGATTATGGCTACACCTTC. The full variable domain, its missing parts supplied by reference TRBV18 and TRBJ1-2, is NAGVMQNPRHLVRRRGQEARLRCSPMKGHSHVYWYRQLPEEGLKFMVYLQKENIIDESGMPKERFSAEFPKEGPSILRIQQVVRGDSAAYFCASSPSGDYGYTFGSGTRLTVV.

The genes are TRBV5-1 and TRBJ2-3; TRBD2 matches 11 bases. The CDR3 is 17 amino acids. Germline CDR1 SGHRS, CDR2 YFSETQ. The V gene end was trimmed by 3 bases and the J gene end by 4 bases; junction bases not matched to a gene: 10. CDR3 protein: CASSSLISGGASDTQYF. CDR3 DNA: TGCGCCAGCAGCTCCCTAATTAGCGGGGGGGCATCAGATACGCAGTATTTT.

The chain carries TRBV7-2 and TRBJ1-1, with 8 nucleotides matching TRBD1. V lost 5 bases, J lost 11 bases, and 10 bases stayed unmatched. Germline CDR1 is SGHTA and CDR2 is FQGNSA. The CDR3 loop spans 13 amino acids. CDR3 residues: CASSRSDRGRAFF. The CDR3, as DNA: TGTGCCAGCAGCCGATCCGACAGGGGAAGGGCTTTCTTT.

This clone has just a few counts. The gene calls are TRBV7-2 and TRBJ1-1; D is unclear. V was trimmed by 3 bases and J by 0 bases, leaving 14 bases between them. This CDR3 contains 16 residues. Germline-derived CDR1 and CDR2 are SGHTA and FQGNSA. The CDR3 here is CASSFGGGRMNTEAFF. For the CDR3, the DNA is TGTGCCAGCAGCTTTGGAGGCGGAAGGATGAACACTGAAGCTTTCTTT.

The chain is built from TRBV2 and TRBJ1-5, with 7 bases lining up with TRBD1. This CDR3 contains 15 residues. After removal of 2 bases from V and 6 bases from J, the junction contained 7 bases not matched to a gene. From germline, CDR1 is SNHLY and CDR2 FYNNEI. The chain's CDR3 is CASSETDRVSQPQHF. DNA for the CDR3: TGTGCCAGCAGTGAAACTGACAGGGTTTCTCAGCCCCAGCATTTT.

The V and J genes are TRBV3-1 (or the pseudogene TRBV3-2) and TRBJ1-2; 9 bases map to TRBD1. From germline, CDR1 is LGHDT and CDR2 YNNKEL (reference sequence). J was trimmed by 8 bases and V by 4 bases; bases with no gene match: 14. This CDR3 has 16 residues. CDR3 sequence: CASSPSGTGRTHGYTF. CDR3 nucleotides: TGTGCCAGCAGCCCCTCAGGGACAGGGAGGACTCACGGCTACACCTTC.

This chain joins TRBV28 and TRBJ1-2, with a possible D match to TRBD1 (6 bases). CDR1 and CDR2 from the germline V gene are MDHEN and SYDVKM. The V gene lost 3 bases and the J gene lost 5 bases, with 16 bases spanning the gap. CDR3 length equals 15 residues. This chain's CDR3 is CASSLGGQILYGYTF. The CDR3 bases are TGTGCCAGCAGTTTGGGGGGGCAGATTCTTTATGGCTACACCTTC.

The V call is TRBV2, the J call TRBJ1-5, with TRBD1 matching over 11 bases. Germline CDR1 reads SNHLY; CDR2 reads FYNNEI. This CDR3 comprises 13 residues. Trimming at V came to 7 bases and at J to 9 bases, leaving 5 bases not matched to a gene. CDR3 protein: CASIRDRGGPQHF. The DNA of the CDR3 is TGTGCCAGCATCCGGGACAGGGGGGGGCCCCAGCATTTT.

The chain combines TRBV5-1 with TRBJ2-5, with a weak D call TRBD2 (7 bases). This CDR3 region has 15 residues. Germline lookup yields CDR1 SGHRS and CDR2 YFSETQ. The V end was cut by 4 bases, the J end by 2 bases, with 15 bases between. The CDR3 DNA sequence: TGCGCCAGCAGCGTCCGGGGGGCCCTACAAGAGACCCAGTACTTC. Amino acid sequence: CASSVRGALQETQYF.

The chain links TRBV11-2 to TRBJ2-7; weak D call: TRBD1 (5 bases). This CDR3 has 14 residues. V lost 4 bases and J 0 bases, leaving 10 bases between the germline ends. CDR1 and CDR2 from the germline V gene are SGHAT and FQNNGV. The CDR3, as DNA: TGTGCCAGCAGCTGGGGCCCTAGCTCCTACGAGCAGTACTTC. This translates into CASSWGPSSYEQYF. The whole variable domain, remainder taken from reference TRBV11-2 and TRBJ2-7, is EAGVAQSPRYKIIEKRQSVAFWCNPISGHATLYWYQQILGQGPKLLIQFQNNGVVDDSQLPKDRFSAERLKGVDSTLKIQPAKLEDSAVYLCASSWGPSSYEQYFGPGTRLTVT.

The V and J genes are TRBV19 and TRBJ2-7; TRBD1 aligns across 11 bases. The junction had 9 bases not matched to a gene; V was cut back by 4 bases and J by 7 bases. Germline values: CDR1 LNHDA, CDR2 SQIVND (reference sequence). The CDR3 runs to 15 residues. CDR3 loop: CASSTSGTGGSEQYF. For the CDR3, the DNA is TGTGCCAGTAGTACCTCCGGGACAGGGGGAAGTGAGCAGTACTTC.

The chain carries TRBV7-8 and TRBJ2-7; no firm D call. Germline V gives CDR1 SGHVS, CDR2 FQNEAQ. Trimming took 5 bases from V and 1 from J, leaving 9 bases between them. The CDR3 covers 13 residues. The CDR3 reads CASSPGTSYEQYF. Written as DNA, the CDR3 is TGTGCCAGCAGCCCCGGTACGTCCTACGAGCAGTACTTC.

The gene calls are TRBV7-9 and TRBJ1-4; D may be TRBD1 (5 bases). Trimming pared 3 bases from V and 4 bases from J, leaving 9 bases between. The germline V gene encodes CDR1 SEHNR and CDR2 FQNEAQ (reference sequence). The length of the CDR3 is 14 residues. CDR3 sequence (DNA): TGTGCCAGCAGCTTCGGTCAGGGTAATGAAAAACTGTTTTTT. As protein: CASSFGQGNEKLFF.

This chain joins TRBV11-3 and TRBJ2-5; D call uncertain. The germline gives CDR1 SGHNT, CDR2 YENEEA. The CDR3 is made up of 13 amino acids. V was clipped by 5 bases and J by 0 bases, with 7 bases between them. This chain's CDR3 is CASSTEYQETQYF. CDR3 coding DNA: TGTGCCAGCAGCACCGAGTACCAAGAGACCCAGTACTTC.

The chain joins TRBV6-5 to TRBJ1-1, with D hard to call. V dropped 4 bases and J dropped 7 bases, with 4 bases sitting between them. The CDR3 spans 10 residues. The germline gives CDR1 MNHEY, CDR2 SVGAGI. The CDR3 loop is CASSLYEAFF. In nucleotides, the CDR3 is TGTGCCAGCAGTTTATATGAAGCTTTCTTT.

Only a few counts were recorded for this clone. V is TRBV19 and J is TRBJ1-1; no clear D gene. Germline assignment: CDR1 LNHDA and CDR2 SQIVND (reference sequence). CDR3 length equals 13 residues. V dropped 8 bases and J dropped 10 bases, with 20 bases sitting between them. Written as DNA, the CDR3 is TGTGCCAGTCATAAGACCGCGGGGTTAGGAGCTTTCTTT. This codes for CASHKTAGLGAFF.

CDR3 residues: CASSSQSTGLLANYGYTF. The CDR3 DNA follows: TGTGCCAGCAGTTCCCAGTCGACAGGACTCTTAGCTAACTATGGCTACACCTTC. This chain uses TRBV28 with TRBJ1-2, with D possibly matching TRBD1 (6 bases). The CDR3 covers 18 residues. The V and J ends lost 4 bases and 0 bases respectively, with 21 bases between them. The germline V gene has CDR1 MDHEN and CDR2 SYDVKM.

This clone was seen just once. The genes are TRBV19 and TRBJ1-5; D perhaps matches TRBD1 (5 bases). This CDR3 has 16 amino acids. V was pared by 5 bases and J by 3 bases, with 17 bases between. The germline CDR1 and CDR2 sequences are LNHDA and SQIVND (reference sequence). The CDR3 loop reads CASSSWGSGDNQPQHF. The CDR3 bases are TGTGCCAGTAGTTCTTGGGGGAGCGGGGACAATCAGCCCCAGCATTTT.